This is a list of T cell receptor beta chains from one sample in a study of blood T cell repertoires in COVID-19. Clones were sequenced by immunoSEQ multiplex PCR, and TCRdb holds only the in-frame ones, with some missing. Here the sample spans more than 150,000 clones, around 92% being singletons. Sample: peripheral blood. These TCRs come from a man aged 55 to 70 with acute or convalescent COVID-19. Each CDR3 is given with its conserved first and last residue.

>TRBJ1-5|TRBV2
CASGEQGYSNQPQHF
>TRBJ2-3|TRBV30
CAWRGPGIPDTQYF
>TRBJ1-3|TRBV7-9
CASSLGDRAGNTIYF
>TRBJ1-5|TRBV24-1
CATSGGGHQPQHF
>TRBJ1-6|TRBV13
CASSDGTGISPLHF
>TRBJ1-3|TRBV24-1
CATKSGNTIYF
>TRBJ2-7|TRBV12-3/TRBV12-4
CASTGDRDYEQYF
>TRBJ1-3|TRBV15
CATSRDRGTMGNTIYF
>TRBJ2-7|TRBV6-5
CASSSAPGQYTYEQYF
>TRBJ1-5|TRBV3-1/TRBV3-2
CASSQEGGYSNQPQHF
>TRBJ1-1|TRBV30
CAWTLTGGRSTEAFF
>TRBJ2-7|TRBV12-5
CASGEMYEQYF
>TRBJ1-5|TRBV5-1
CASSLGQGGGNQPQHF
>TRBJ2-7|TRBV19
CASRIGGSSYEQYF
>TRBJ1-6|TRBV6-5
CASSRDSLNSPLHF
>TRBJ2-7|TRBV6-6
CASSYSRREEYEQYF
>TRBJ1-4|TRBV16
CASSQSESNEKLFF
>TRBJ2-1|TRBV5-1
CASSLDRANEQFF
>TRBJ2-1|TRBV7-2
CASSLLAGVDEQFF
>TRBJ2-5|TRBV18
CASSTRGLNWYQETQYF
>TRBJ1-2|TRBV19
CASIGEAERLLGGYTF
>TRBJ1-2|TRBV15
CATSRDFGGGADGYTF
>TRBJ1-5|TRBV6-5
CASWTGGGNQPQHF
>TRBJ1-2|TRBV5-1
CASSLTGGNDYGYTF
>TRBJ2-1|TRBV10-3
CAISENDLNNEQFF
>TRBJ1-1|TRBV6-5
CASSRSGFMNTEAFF
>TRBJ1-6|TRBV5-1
CASSFTQVNSPLHF
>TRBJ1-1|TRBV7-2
CASSFKGATEAFF
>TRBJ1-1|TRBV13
CASSLGPNTEAFF
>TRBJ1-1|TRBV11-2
CASSLAYTGATEAFF
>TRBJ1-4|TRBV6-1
CASSEGQTNNEKLFF
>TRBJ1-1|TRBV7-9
CASSTPPWQGNTEAFF
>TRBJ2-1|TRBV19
CASSMTGLGEQFF
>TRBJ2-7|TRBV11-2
CASSFRRTGRSYEQYF
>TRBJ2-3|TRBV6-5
CASSLTGRGVGDTQYF
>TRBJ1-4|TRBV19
CASYGQGAKEKLFF
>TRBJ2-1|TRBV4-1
CASSHIGLAEYNEQFF
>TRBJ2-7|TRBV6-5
CASSLLGQSYEQYF
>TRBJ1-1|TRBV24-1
CATSDPLRGTEAFF
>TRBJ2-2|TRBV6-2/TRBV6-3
CASSSRLRDTRAGELFF
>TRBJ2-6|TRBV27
CASSPVGANVLTF